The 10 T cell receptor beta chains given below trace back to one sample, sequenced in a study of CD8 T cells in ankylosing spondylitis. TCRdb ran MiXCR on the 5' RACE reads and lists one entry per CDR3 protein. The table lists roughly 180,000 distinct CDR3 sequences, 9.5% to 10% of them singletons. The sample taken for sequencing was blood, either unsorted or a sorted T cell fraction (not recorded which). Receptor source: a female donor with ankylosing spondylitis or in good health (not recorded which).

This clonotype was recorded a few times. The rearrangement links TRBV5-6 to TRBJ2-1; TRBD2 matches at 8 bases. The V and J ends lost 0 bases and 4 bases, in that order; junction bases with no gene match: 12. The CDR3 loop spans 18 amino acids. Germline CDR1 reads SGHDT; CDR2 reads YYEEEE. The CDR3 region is CASSLGGGLAGFYNEQFF. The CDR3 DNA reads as TGTGCCAGCAGCTTGGGGGGCGGGCTAGCGGGTTTTTACAATGAGCAGTTCTTC.

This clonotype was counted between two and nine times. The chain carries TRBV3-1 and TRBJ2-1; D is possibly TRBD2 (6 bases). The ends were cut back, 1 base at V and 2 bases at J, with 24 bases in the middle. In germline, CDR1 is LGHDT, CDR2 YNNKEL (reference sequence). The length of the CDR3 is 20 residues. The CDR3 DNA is TGTGCCAGCAGCCAAGTCACCCACCGGGACTTCGGGAGCGCCTACAATGAGCAGTTCTTC. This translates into CASSQVTHRDFGSAYNEQFF.

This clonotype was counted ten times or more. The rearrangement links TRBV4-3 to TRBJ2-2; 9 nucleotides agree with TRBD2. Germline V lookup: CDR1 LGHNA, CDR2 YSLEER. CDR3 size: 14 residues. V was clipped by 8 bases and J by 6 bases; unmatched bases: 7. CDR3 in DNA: TGCGCCAGCCAGCGGGAGGAGTTTTCCGGGGAGCTGTTTTTT. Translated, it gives CASQREEFSGELFF.

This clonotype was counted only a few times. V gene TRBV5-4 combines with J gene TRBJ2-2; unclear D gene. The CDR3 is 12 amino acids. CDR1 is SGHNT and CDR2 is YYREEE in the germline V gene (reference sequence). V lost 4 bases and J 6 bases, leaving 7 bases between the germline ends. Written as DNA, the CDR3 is TGTGCCAGCAGCCCCCAACCCGGGGAGCTGTTTTTT. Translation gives CASSPQPGELFF. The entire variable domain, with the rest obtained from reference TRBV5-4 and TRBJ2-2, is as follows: ETGVTQSPTHLIKTRGQQVTLRCSSQSGHNTVSWYQQALGQGPQFIFQYYREEENGRGNFPPRFSGLQFPNYSSELNVNALELDDSALYLCASSPQPGELFFGEGSRLTVL.

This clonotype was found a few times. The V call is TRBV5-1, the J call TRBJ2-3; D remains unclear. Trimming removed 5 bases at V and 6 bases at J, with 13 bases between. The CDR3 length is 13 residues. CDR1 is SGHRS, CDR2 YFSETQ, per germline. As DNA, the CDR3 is TGCGCCAGCAGTTCAGCATGGGATGATACGCAGTATTTT. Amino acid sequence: CASSSAWDDTQYF.

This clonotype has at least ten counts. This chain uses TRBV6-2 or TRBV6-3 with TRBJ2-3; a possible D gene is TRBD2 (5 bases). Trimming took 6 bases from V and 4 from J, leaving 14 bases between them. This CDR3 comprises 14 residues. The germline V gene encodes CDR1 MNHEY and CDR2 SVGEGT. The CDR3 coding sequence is TGTGCCAGCAGCCTCGGAGGTAACCCAGATACGCAGTATTTT. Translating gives CASSLGGNPDTQYF.

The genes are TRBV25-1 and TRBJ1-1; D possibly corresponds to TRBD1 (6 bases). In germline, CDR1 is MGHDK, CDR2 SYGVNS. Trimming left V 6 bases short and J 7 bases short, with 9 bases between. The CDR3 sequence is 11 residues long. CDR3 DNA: TGTGCCAGCAGGGGACACCTTGAAGCTTTCTTT. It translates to CASRGHLEAFF.

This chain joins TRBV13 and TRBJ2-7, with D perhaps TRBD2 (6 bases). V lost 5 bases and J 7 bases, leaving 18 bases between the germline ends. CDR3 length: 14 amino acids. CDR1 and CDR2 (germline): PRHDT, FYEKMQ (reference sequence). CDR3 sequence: CASSPRGYLGEQYF. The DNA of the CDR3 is TGTGCCAGCAGCCCCCGGGGGTACCTAGGGGAGCAGTACTTC.

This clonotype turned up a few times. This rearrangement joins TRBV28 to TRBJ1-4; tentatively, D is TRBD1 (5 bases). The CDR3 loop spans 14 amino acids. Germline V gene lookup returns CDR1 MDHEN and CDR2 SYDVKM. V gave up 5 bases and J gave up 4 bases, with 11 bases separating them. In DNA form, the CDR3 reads TGTGCCAGCAGTGAACAGGCCCTTAATGAAAAACTGTTTTTT. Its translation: CASSEQALNEKLFF.

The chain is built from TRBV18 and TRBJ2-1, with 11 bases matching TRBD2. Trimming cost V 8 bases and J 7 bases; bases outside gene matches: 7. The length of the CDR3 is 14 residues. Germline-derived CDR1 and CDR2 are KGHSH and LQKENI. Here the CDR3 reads CASAFLAGGNEQFF. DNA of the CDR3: TGTGCCAGCGCCTTCCTAGCGGGAGGTAATGAGCAGTTCTTC.